The 27 T cell receptor beta chains reported below all come from one sample, sequenced in a study of cytomegalovirus exposure and HLA in healthy donors. The PCR used 60 Vbeta and 13 Jbeta primers. The method was immunoSEQ multiplex PCR; TCRdb's version includes in-frame clones alone and lacks a portion of them. The table has some 140,000 clones, about three quarters seen once. What was sequenced was PBMCs. These TCRs come from a male donor in good health and CMV-seropositive.

The chain has TRBV12-5 and TRBJ1-4, with TRBD1 matching over 8 bases. This CDR3 has 14 residues. V lost 6 bases to trimming and J lost 11 bases; unmatched junction nucleotides: 11. The V gene's germline CDR1 is LGHNT and CDR2 FRNRAP. CDR3 residues: CASGHRGGAEKLFF. The CDR3 nucleotides read TGTGCTAGTGGCCACAGGGGGGGCGCGGAGAAACTGTTTTTT.

The J gene is TRBJ2-7, the V gene TRBV6-5; TRBD2 matches at 12 bases. This CDR3 comprises 15 residues. The germline V gene encodes CDR1 MNHEY and CDR2 SVGAGI. J gave up 2 bases and V 5 bases, and 4 bases lay outside the gene matches. The CDR3 loop reads CASSQRLAGAYEQYF. In DNA form, the CDR3 reads TGTGCCAGCAGTCAACGACTAGCGGGGGCCTACGAGCAGTACTTC.

V usage is TRBV4-3 and J usage is TRBJ2-1; 8 bases are shared with TRBD2. The CDR3 is made up of 16 amino acids. Per the germline V gene, CDR1 is LGHNA and CDR2 is YSLEER. The V and J ends lost 5 bases and 0 bases, in that order; junction bases with no gene match: 6. The CDR3 DNA reads as TGCGCCAGCAGCGGCGGGGGGAGCGCCTCCTACAATGAGCAGTTCTTC. The encoded protein is CASSGGGSASYNEQFF.

This chain uses TRBV15 with TRBJ1-6; 7 bases are a match to TRBD1. This CDR3 comprises 18 residues. The trim removed 4 bases at V and 0 bases at J, leaving 9 bases unmatched. The germline V gene encodes CDR1 LNHNV and CDR2 YYDKDF (reference sequence). The CDR3 coding sequence is TGTGCCACCAGCACTTGGACAGGAACAATCTCCTATAATTCACCCCTCCACTTT. This codes for CATSTWTGTISYNSPLHF.

The chain joins TRBV28 to TRBJ1-2, with unresolved D. Deletions cut 8 bases from V and 4 bases from J, with 14 bases between. Germline CDR1 MDHEN, CDR2 SYDVKM. The CDR3 runs to 13 residues. CDR3 bases: TGTGCCAGCCGGGAGGAGGTTGGCTATGGCTACACCTTC. It yields the protein CASREEVGYGYTF.

The chain has TRBV6-1 and TRBJ2-1; tentatively, D is TRBD2 (5 bases). V gave up 2 bases and J gave up 8 bases, with 19 bases separating them. CDR3 length: 16 residues. CDR1 is MNHNS, CDR2 SASEGT, per germline. The DNA for the CDR3 is TGTGCCAGCAGTGAAAGGCAGAACGGGGTGTACGATGAGCAGTTCTTC. Translated: CASSERQNGVYDEQFF.

The table lists this clone with a few counts. The chain employs TRBV29-1 and TRBJ2-7; 9 nucleotides match TRBD2. CDR3 length equals 16 residues. The trim removed 5 bases at V and 0 bases at J, leaving 11 bases unmatched. Germline CDR1 reads SQVTM; CDR2 reads ANQGSEA. The CDR3, as DNA: TGCAGCGTTCTTTCCCCAAGCGGGGGGCTCTCCTACGAGCAGTACTTC. Its translation: CSVLSPSGGLSYEQYF.

The chain has TRBV7-9 and TRBJ2-7; TRBD1 is a possible D gene (5 bases). V lost 5 bases and J 5 bases, leaving 16 bases between the germline ends. There are 14 residues in the CDR3. Germline CDR1 SEHNR, CDR2 FQNEAQ (reference sequence). CDR3 sequence: CASSPQGNSNEQYF. CDR3 coding DNA: TGTGCCAGCAGCCCCCAGGGAAACAGCAACGAGCAGTACTTC.

The J gene is TRBJ2-1, the V gene TRBV5-1; TRBD2 aligns across 11 bases. Germline lookup yields CDR1 SGHRS and CDR2 YFSETQ. The V and J ends lost 1 base and 1 base, in that order; junction bases with no gene match: 13. This CDR3 has 20 amino acids. CDR3 sequence: CASSLPTGTSGPRSYNEQFF. DNA of the CDR3: TGCGCCAGCAGCTTGCCTACCGGGACTAGCGGTCCGAGGTCCTACAATGAGCAGTTCTTC.

This sequence joins TRBV6-1 and TRBJ2-2; possibly TRBD1 for D (6 bases). The CDR3 runs to 15 residues. The V gene's germline CDR1 is MNHNS and CDR2 SASEGT. The V end was cut by 4 bases, the J end by 3 bases, with 12 bases between. The CDR3 loop reads CASSVGASDTGELFF. As DNA, the CDR3 is TGTGCCAGCAGTGTGGGGGCGTCGGACACCGGGGAGCTGTTTTTT.

V gene TRBV10-3 combines with J gene TRBJ1-1; D is possibly TRBD1 (6 bases). CDR3 size: 13 residues. The ends were cut back, 3 bases at V and 5 bases at J, with 10 bases in the middle. Germline values: CDR1 ENHRY, CDR2 SYGVKD. CDR3: CAISDQTGTEAFF. The CDR3 DNA reads as TGTGCCATCAGTGACCAGACAGGTACTGAAGCTTTCTTT.

The DNA of the CDR3 is TGCGCCAGCAGCTCTGGACAGTACACAGATACGCAGTATTTT. Translating gives CASSSGQYTDTQYF. The chain joins TRBV5-1 to TRBJ2-3; TRBD1 might be the D (6 bases). Trimming took 3 bases from V and 2 from J, leaving 10 bases between them. Germline values: CDR1 SGHRS, CDR2 YFSETQ. The CDR3 sequence is 14 residues long. Together with reference TRBV5-1 and TRBJ2-3, the CDR3 gives the full variable domain: KAGVTQTPRYLIKTRGQQVTLSCSPISGHRSVSWYQQTPGQGLQFLFEYFSETQRNKGNFPGRFSGRQFSNSRSEMNVSTLELGDSALYLCASSSGQYTDTQYFGPGTRLTVL.

The V and J genes are TRBV29-1 and TRBJ1-5; D call uncertain. CDR3 length equals 13 residues. Germline V gene sequence: CDR1 SQVTM, CDR2 ANQGSEA. Trimming took 4 bases from V and 6 from J, leaving 13 bases between them. The CDR3 DNA follows: TGCAGCGTTGTCGGACGGGAGGGTCAGCCCCAGCATTTT. Translation: CSVVGREGQPQHF. Filled out from reference TRBV29-1 and TRBJ1-5, the complete variable domain reads SAVISQKPSRDICQRGTSLTIQCQVDSQVTMMFWYRQQPGQSLTLIATANQGSEATYESGFVIDKFPISRPNLTFSTLTVSNMSPEDSSIYLCSVVGREGQPQHFGDGTRLSIL.

The rearrangement links TRBV7-8 to TRBJ1-5, with TRBD1 identical over 7 bases. Germline CDR1 SGHVS, CDR2 FQNEAQ. The length of the CDR3 is 15 residues. V was pared by 1 base and J by 6 bases, with 6 bases of the junction left unmatched. CDR3 sequence reads: CASSLGTGSTQPQHF. The CDR3 nucleotides are TGTGCCAGCAGCTTAGGGACAGGAAGTACTCAGCCCCAGCATTTT.

The V and J genes are TRBV5-4 and TRBJ2-7; 13 bases align to TRBD2. Germline V gene data show CDR1 as SGHNT and CDR2 as YYREEE (reference sequence). CDR3 length: 15 amino acids. Trimming cost V 4 bases and J 4 bases; bases outside gene matches: 5. The CDR3 region has the DNA TGTGCCAGCAGCGTTGGGACTAGCGGGATATACGAGCAGTACTTC. It yields the protein CASSVGTSGIYEQYF.

The chain uses TRBV5-4 and TRBJ2-3; 7 bases map to TRBD2. With V trimmed by 0 bases and J by 5 bases, 9 bases remained unmatched. Germline V lookup: CDR1 SGHNT, CDR2 YYREEE (reference sequence). The CDR3 length is 16 residues. The CDR3: CASSLGAGVRVDTQYF. The CDR3 DNA reads TGTGCCAGCAGCTTGGGCGCGGGAGTACGAGTAGATACGCAGTATTTT.

This chain uses TRBV28 with TRBJ2-7, with 10 positions matching TRBD1. This CDR3 contains 12 residues. V dropped 6 bases and J dropped 6; count of bases not matched to a gene: 2. Germline-derived CDR1 and CDR2 are MDHEN and SYDVKM. CDR3 region: CASRDRGREQYF. The CDR3 DNA is TGTGCCAGCAGAGACAGGGGGCGCGAGCAGTACTTC.

The V gene is TRBV7-6, the J gene TRBJ2-2; 10 positions match TRBD2. The germline V gene has CDR1 SGHVS and CDR2 FNYEAQ. CDR3 length: 19 amino acids. V was clipped by 1 base and J by 2 bases; unmatched bases: 10. DNA for the CDR3: TGTGCCAGCAGCTTAGACTGGTCTAGCGGGGGCCCTAACACCGGGGAGCTGTTTTTT. It is translated as CASSLDWSSGGPNTGELFF.

The sample holds one count of this clone. The rearrangement uses TRBV27 and TRBJ1-2; unclear D gene. Trimming took off 4 bases at V and 6 bases at J, with 18 bases between the two ends. The germline V gene encodes CDR1 MNHEY and CDR2 SMNVEV (reference sequence). The CDR3 contains 15 residues. The DNA of the CDR3 is TGTGCCAGCAGTTCTATACCCCCTACGTATAATGGCTACACCTTC. Amino acid sequence: CASSSIPPTYNGYTF.

The genes are TRBV5-1 and TRBJ2-7, with a possible D match to TRBD1 (5 bases). V dropped 1 base and J dropped 4 bases, with 12 bases sitting between them. This CDR3 has 14 amino acids. Looked up from germline, CDR1 is SGHRS and CDR2 is YFSETQ. CDR3 residues: CASSLRAGLYEQYF. The CDR3 nucleotides are TGCGCCAGCAGCTTGAGGGCAGGGTTGTACGAGCAGTACTTC.

CDR3 DNA: TGTGCCAGCACCCCGCTACCGGGAGGGTTGGATGAGCAGTTCTTC. It yields the protein CASTPLPGGLDEQFF. V is TRBV6-1 and J is TRBJ2-1; TRBD2 aligns across 8 bases. The CDR3 is 15 residues long. V was pared by 7 bases and J by 8 bases, with 13 bases of the junction left unmatched. Germline-derived CDR1 and CDR2 are MNHNS and SASEGT.

CDR3 nucleotide sequence: TGTGCCTGGGGGCTAGCGGGAGCGAACGGGGAGCTGTTTTTT. Its translation: CAWGLAGANGELFF. The V and J genes are TRBV30 and TRBJ2-2; TRBD2 agrees at 10 bases. The V and J ends lost 5 bases and 7 bases, in that order; junction bases with no gene match: 7. Germline V gene lookup returns CDR1 GTSNPN and CDR2 SVGIG (reference sequence). This CDR3 is 14 amino acids long.

The chain is built from TRBV27 and TRBJ2-2, with 8 bases fitting TRBD1. The CDR3 consists of 15 residues. V lost 5 bases, J lost 4 bases, and 6 bases stayed unmatched. Germline V gene lookup returns CDR1 MNHEY and CDR2 SMNVEV (reference sequence). The CDR3 DNA reads as TGTGCCAGCAGTGCTAGCAGGGGGCCCACCGGGGAGCTGTTTTTT. It codes for CASSASRGPTGELFF.

The gene calls are TRBV2 and TRBJ1-1; TRBD1 is a possible D gene (5 bases). This CDR3 has 14 amino acids. Germline loops: CDR1 SNHLY, CDR2 FYNNEI. V was pared by 6 bases and J by 0 bases, with 11 bases between. DNA for the CDR3: TGTGCCAGCAGGCCCGACAGACTGAACACTGAAGCTTTCTTT. Its translation is CASRPDRLNTEAFF. The variable domain in full, with the rest retrieved from reference TRBV2 and TRBJ1-1, is EPEVTQTPSHQVTQMGQEVILRCVPISNHLYFYWYRQILGQKVEFLVSFYNNEISEKSEIFDDQFSVERPDGSNFTLKIRSTKLEDSAMYFCASRPDRLNTEAFFGQGTRLTVV.

The chain combines TRBV29-1 with TRBJ1-2; D is unresolved. Germline CDR1 SQVTM, CDR2 ANQGSEA. This CDR3 spans 14 amino acids. V lost 4 bases to trimming and J lost 2 bases, with 14 bases between them. This chain's CDR3 is CSVVFGEVNYGYTF. As DNA, the CDR3 is TGCAGCGTTGTATTTGGGGAGGTGAACTATGGCTACACCTTC.

The chain is built from TRBV28 and TRBJ2-4, with D hard to call. V shed 6 bases and J shed 6 bases, with 9 bases lying between them. Germline loops: CDR1 MDHEN, CDR2 SYDVKM. CDR3 length: 12 amino acids. CDR3 in DNA: TGTGCCAGCAGGAGCCCGGGAAACATTCAGTACTTC. Its protein product is CASRSPGNIQYF.

The J gene is TRBJ2-7, the V gene TRBV4-1; D may be TRBD1 (6 bases). Trimming pared 1 base from V and 6 bases from J, leaving 7 bases between. The CDR3 consists of 12 residues. CDR1 and CDR2 from the germline V gene are MGHRA and YSYEKL. CDR3 coding DNA: TGCGCCAGCAGCCAAGTGGGGGCCGAGCAGTACTTC. Translating gives CASSQVGAEQYF.